The next 10 T cell receptor beta chains were all read from a single sample in a study of blood T cell repertoires in COVID-19. The method was immunoSEQ multiplex PCR; TCRdb's version includes in-frame clones alone and lacks a portion of them. This sample has approximately 130,000 clones, with roughly 69% found just once. Sequencing was done on a sample of peripheral blood. The receptors originated from a woman in her 70s with acute or convalescent COVID-19.

The chain combines TRBV20-1 with TRBJ1-6; D gene unclear. The CDR3 is 15 residues long. CDR1 and CDR2 (germline): DFQATT, SNEGSKA (reference sequence). Trimming shortened V by 3 bases and J by 0 bases, and 9 bases separated the two germline ends. The CDR3, as DNA: TGCAGTGCTAGTGTCGGGAGCTCCTATAATTCACCCCTCCACTTT. Protein sequence: CSASVGSSYNSPLHF.

This clone turned up a few times. This chain uses TRBV29-1 with TRBJ1-5; D call uncertain. The CDR3 loop spans 14 amino acids. V was trimmed by 7 bases and J by 0 bases, leaving 13 bases between them. Germline V gene sequence: CDR1 SQVTM, CDR2 ANQGSEA. CDR3 in amino acids: CSATFGDSNQPQHF. For the CDR3, the DNA is TGCAGCGCTACCTTTGGAGATAGCAATCAGCCCCAGCATTTT.

The rearrangement uses TRBV15 and TRBJ1-3, with TRBD1 as a possible D gene (5 bases). Trimming stripped 6 bases from V and 4 bases from J, with 10 bases between. Germline CDR1 and CDR2: LNHNV and YYDKDF (reference sequence). CDR3 size: 13 residues. The CDR3, as DNA: TGTGCCACCAGTGTAGGGGAAGGAAACACCATATATTTT. It codes for CATSVGEGNTIYF.

This clone appeared once. CDR3 region: CASSLSSVLTVYEQYF. CDR3 sequence (DNA): TGTGCCAGCAGCTTGTCTAGCGTTCTAACTGTCTACGAGCAGTACTTC. The rearrangement links TRBV5-6 to TRBJ2-7; tentative D call: TRBD2 (6 bases). Trimming took off 1 base at V and 3 bases at J, with 17 bases between the two ends. The CDR3 consists of 16 residues. CDR1 is SGHDT and CDR2 is YYEEEE in the germline V gene.

This clone was recorded only once. V usage is TRBV7-9 and J usage is TRBJ1-2; D may be TRBD1 (6 bases). The CDR3 is 16 residues long. The V and J ends lost 3 bases and 1 base respectively, with 15 bases between them. In germline, CDR1 is SEHNR, CDR2 FQNEAQ (reference sequence). CDR3: CASSLARGAFNYGYTF. DNA for the CDR3: TGTGCCAGCAGCTTGGCCAGGGGCGCATTTAACTATGGCTACACCTTC.

This chain joins TRBV19 and TRBJ2-3; 8 positions agree with TRBD1. The CDR3 runs 14 residues. The V and J ends lost 4 bases and 3 bases, in that order; junction bases with no gene match: 3. CDR1 is LNHDA, CDR2 SQIVND, per germline (reference sequence). CDR3 nucleotide sequence: TGTGCCAGTAGTAGGACAGGGCGTACAGATACGCAGTATTTT. Residues: CASSRTGRTDTQYF. Full variable domain (remainder filled in from reference TRBV19 and TRBJ2-3): DGGITQSPKYLFRKEGQNVTLSCEQNLNHDAMYWYRQDPGQGLRLIYYSQIVNDFQKGDIAEGYSVSREKKESFPLTVTSAQKNPTAFYLCASSRTGRTDTQYFGPGTRLTVL.

This sequence joins TRBV6-5 and TRBJ2-7; 14 bases map to TRBD2. In germline, CDR1 is MNHEY, CDR2 SVGAGI. The CDR3 runs to 15 residues. With V trimmed by 6 bases and J by 4 bases, 5 bases remained unmatched. The CDR3 coding sequence is TGTGCCAGCAGCAGACTAGCGGGAGGGCCTTACGAGCAGTACTTC. This translates into CASSRLAGGPYEQYF.

The rearrangement joins TRBV28 to TRBJ2-2; no clear D. The CDR3 consists of 12 residues. The V and J ends lost 6 bases and 7 bases respectively, with 9 bases between them. CDR1 is MDHEN, CDR2 SYDVKM, per germline. CDR3 sequence reads: CASSLFRGELFF. CDR3 nucleotides: TGTGCCAGCAGCCTTTTTCGCGGGGAGCTGTTTTTT. The variable domain in full, completed from reference TRBV28 and TRBJ2-2, reads DVKVTQSSRYLVKRTGEKVFLECVQDMDHENMFWYRQDPGLGLRLIYFSYDVKMKEKGDIPEGYSVSREKKERFSLILESASTNQTSMYLCASSLFRGELFFGEGSRLTVL.

About this clone itself: Other DNA sequences of this sample code for an identical CDR3. V is TRBV5-4 and J is TRBJ2-2; 9 bases align to TRBD2. Germline CDR1 and CDR2: SGHNT and YYREEE (reference sequence). V trimming: 0 bases; J trimming: 2 bases; junction bases outside the gene matches: 2. The CDR3 is 16 amino acids. The CDR3 bases are TGTGCCAGCAGCTTGGGGCGGGGGGGTAACACCGGGGAGCTGTTTTTT. Translated: CASSLGRGGNTGELFF.

This rearrangement joins TRBV5-4 to TRBJ1-1, with 7 bases matching TRBD1. CDR1 is SGHNT, CDR2 YYREEE, per germline (reference sequence). This CDR3 is 15 amino acids long. With V trimmed by 4 bases and J by 4 bases, 10 bases remained unmatched. This CDR3 reads CASSTRTGSGTEAFF. CDR3 in DNA: TGTGCCAGCAGCACCAGGACAGGATCGGGCACTGAAGCTTTCTTT.